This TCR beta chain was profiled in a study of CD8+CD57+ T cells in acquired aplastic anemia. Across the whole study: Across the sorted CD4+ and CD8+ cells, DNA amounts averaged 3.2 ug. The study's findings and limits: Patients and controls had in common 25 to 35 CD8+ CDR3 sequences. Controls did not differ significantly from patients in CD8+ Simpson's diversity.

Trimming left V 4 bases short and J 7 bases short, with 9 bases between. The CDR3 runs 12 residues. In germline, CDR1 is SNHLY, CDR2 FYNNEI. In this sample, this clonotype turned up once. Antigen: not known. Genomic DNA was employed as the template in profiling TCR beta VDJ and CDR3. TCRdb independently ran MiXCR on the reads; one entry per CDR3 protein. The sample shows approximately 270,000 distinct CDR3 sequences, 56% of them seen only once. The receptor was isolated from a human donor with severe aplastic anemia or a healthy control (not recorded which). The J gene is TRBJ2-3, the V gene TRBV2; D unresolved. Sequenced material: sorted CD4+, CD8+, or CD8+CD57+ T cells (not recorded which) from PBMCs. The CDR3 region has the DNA TGTGCCAGCAGTGCGGATTCGAATACGCAGTATTTT. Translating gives CASSADSNTQYF.